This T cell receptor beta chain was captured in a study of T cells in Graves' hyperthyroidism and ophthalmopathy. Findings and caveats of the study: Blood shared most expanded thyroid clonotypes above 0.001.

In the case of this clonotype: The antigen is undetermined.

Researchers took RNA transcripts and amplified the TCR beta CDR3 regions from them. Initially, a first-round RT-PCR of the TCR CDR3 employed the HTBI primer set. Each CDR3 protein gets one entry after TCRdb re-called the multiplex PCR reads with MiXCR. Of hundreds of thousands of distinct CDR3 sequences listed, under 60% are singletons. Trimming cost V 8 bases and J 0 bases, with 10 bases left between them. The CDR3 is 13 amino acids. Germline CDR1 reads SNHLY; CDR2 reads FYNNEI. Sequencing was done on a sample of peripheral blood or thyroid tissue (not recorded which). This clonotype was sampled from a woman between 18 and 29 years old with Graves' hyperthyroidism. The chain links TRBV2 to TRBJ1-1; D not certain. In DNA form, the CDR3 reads TGTGCCAGCTTAAACGGGATGAACACTGAAGCTTTCTTT. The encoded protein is CASLNGMNTEAFF.